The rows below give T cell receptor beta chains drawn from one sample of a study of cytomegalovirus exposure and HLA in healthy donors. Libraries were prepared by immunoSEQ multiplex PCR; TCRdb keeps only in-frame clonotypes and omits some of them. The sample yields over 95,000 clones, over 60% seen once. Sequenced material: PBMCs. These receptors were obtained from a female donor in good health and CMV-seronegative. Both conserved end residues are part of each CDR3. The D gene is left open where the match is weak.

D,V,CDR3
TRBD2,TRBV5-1,CASSSREGSYEQYF
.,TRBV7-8,CASSLDFGGFPETQYF
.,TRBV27,CASSLNRRNTQYF
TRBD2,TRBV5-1,CASTPTSGVDYEQYF
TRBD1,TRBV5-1,CASSFEDRGRYGYTF
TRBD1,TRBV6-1,CASSPITGVNQPQHF
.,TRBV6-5,CATRRVAEQFF
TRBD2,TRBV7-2,CASSSPVRGAGTYEQYF
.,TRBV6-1,CASSEQGTNSPLHF
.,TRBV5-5,CASSLERSLNEKLFF
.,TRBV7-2,CASSLGRGGQYF